This TCR beta chain was sequenced in a study of siplizumab effects on memory and regulatory T cells. Background on the study: The pairing of mixed lymphocyte reactions set siplizumab at around 1 ug/mL against the absence of drug.

Study findings and constraints: The diversity of naive T cells seemed greater than that of memory cells, and their alloresponse contribution seemed major. Alloreactive sequences tracing back to unstimulated CD4+ memory cells were significantly reduced by siplizumab.

With regard to this clone: Its antigen is unknown.

The assay covered 100,000 or so TCR templates per sample. Some clones are missing from TCRdb's copy, which holds only in-frame ones; the method was immunoSEQ multiplex PCR. The sample consists of about 18,000 clones, around 43% of them appearing once. Coculturing of the mixed lymphocyte reaction cells was performed at 37°C for six to seven days. Germline V lookup: CDR1 MNHEY, CDR2 SVGAGI. Trimming stripped 2 bases from V and 2 bases from J, with 12 bases between. This CDR3 is built from 15 residues. The chain recombines TRBV6-5 with TRBJ1-1; TRBD1 might be the D (6 bases). The sample comprised CFSE-low (dividing) CD4+ T cells sorted from an allogeneic mixed lymphocyte reaction. This TCR derives from a human donor in good health; the cells came from an allogeneic mixed lymphocyte reaction. Some clones in this sample may be carry-over from other donors' samples. The DNA for the CDR3 is TGTGCCAGCAGTTACGGGGGGCCGGGCAACACTGAAGCTTTCTTT. This sequence encodes CASSYGGPGNTEAFF.